This TCR beta chain is drawn from a study of OX40 agonist ivuxolimab in advanced cancers. Study-wide context: Roughly two fifths of patients had received prior checkpoint inhibitor therapy.

On this clone itself: Its antigen is undetermined.

Collection of blood occurred at baseline, at cycle 4 day 1, and at cycle 7 day 1. The study, taken as a whole, reports: Clonal expansion was seen in CD4+ and CD8+ blood T cells by week 6 at 0.1 to 3.0 mg/kg. More expanded clones were seen, on average, in CD8+ T cells than in CD4+.

This CDR3 spans 20 amino acids. Germline assignment: CDR1 LNHDA and CDR2 SQIVND (reference sequence). Trimming removed 6 bases from V and 0 bases from J; junction bases left unmatched: 17. Assay: immunoSEQ multiplex PCR; the TCRdb copy retains only in-frame clones and omits some. The table has approximately 80,000 clones, roughly nine tenths seen once; the top ten hold 0.15% to 0.2%. The starting material was CD4+ or CD8+ T cells sorted from blood, obtained in a trial of the OX40 agonist ivuxolimab. This sequence was found in an adult with an advanced solid tumor such as melanoma, head and neck, liver or kidney cancer. The J gene is TRBJ2-6, the V gene TRBV19; 7 bases agree with TRBD1. Here the CDR3 DNA reads TGTGCCAGTAGATCCGACAGACAGGGCTCCATTCTCTCTGGGGCCAACGTCCTGACTTTC. Translation gives CASRSDRQGSILSGANVLTF.